The entry that follows covers one T cell receptor beta chain sequence. Assay: immunoSEQ multiplex PCR; the TCRdb copy retains only in-frame clones and omits some. Of just over 150,000 clones listed, around 96% were seen once; the top ten hold around 8%. The sample originates from a study of control samples from healthy donors and cancer patients. This CDR3 is built from 13 residues. J gave up 15 bases and V 3 bases, and 11 bases lay outside the gene matches. Germline V CDR1 and CDR2: SGDLS, YYNGEE. V usage is TRBV9 and J usage is TRBJ2-2; 7 positions match TRBD1. This sequence originates from a woman between 40 and 55 years old in good health. Sequencing was performed on blood. CDR3 region: CASSGWGQQKVFF. The DNA for the CDR3 is TGTGCCAGCAGCGGCTGGGGACAGCAGAAGGTGTTTTTT.